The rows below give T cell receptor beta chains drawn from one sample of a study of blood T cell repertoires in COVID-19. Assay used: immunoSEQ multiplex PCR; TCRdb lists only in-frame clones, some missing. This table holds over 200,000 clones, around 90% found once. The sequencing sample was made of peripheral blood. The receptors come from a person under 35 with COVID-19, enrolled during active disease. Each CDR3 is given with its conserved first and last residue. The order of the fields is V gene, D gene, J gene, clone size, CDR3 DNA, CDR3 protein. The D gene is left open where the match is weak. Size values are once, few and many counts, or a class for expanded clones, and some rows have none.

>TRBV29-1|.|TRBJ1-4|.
TGCAGCGTCGCGGGTTTTGTCGTGGGGGCTGGGGATGAAAAACTGTTTTTT
CSVAGFVVGAGDEKLFF
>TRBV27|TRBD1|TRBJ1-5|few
TGTGCCAGCAGTTTAGGTAGCAGGGGGAATCAGCCCCAGCATTTT
CASSLGSRGNQPQHF
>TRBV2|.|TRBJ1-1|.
TGTGCCAGCAGTGTGGACAGCTCTGGAACTGAAGCTTTCTTT
CASSVDSSGTEAFF
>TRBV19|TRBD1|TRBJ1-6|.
TGTGCCAGTAGTCCCGCTCCCGGACAGGTCTATAATTCACCCCTCCACTTT
CASSPAPGQVYNSPLHF
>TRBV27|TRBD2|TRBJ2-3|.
TGTGCCAGCACCCATCTGGGACTAGAGGCAGATACGCAGTATTTT
CASTHLGLEADTQYF
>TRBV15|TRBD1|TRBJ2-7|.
TGTGCCACCAGCCCGACAGACAGGGTAGGGGAGCAGTACTTC
CATSPTDRVGEQYF
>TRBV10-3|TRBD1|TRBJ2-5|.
TGTGCCATCTCCGGGGCAGGGGGTTACCAAGAGACCCAGTACTTC
CAISGAGGYQETQYF
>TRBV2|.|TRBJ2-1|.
TGTGCCAGCAGTGAAGCGCTACAGGGAACTTCCTACAATGAGCAGTTCTTC
CASSEALQGTSYNEQFF
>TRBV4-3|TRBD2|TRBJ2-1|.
TGCGCCAGCAGCACCGGACTAGCGGCGAACAATGAGCAGTTCTTC
CASSTGLAANNEQFF
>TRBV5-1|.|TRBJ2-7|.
TGCGCCAGCAGGTTGGATAGCTCCTACGAGCAGTACTTC
CASRLDSSYEQYF
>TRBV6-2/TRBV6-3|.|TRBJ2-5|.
TGTGCCAGCAGTTACGATGGCTTACAAGAGACCCAGTACTTC
CASSYDGLQETQYF
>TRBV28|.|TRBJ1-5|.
TGTGCCAGCAGTTTAGGACAGACCAATCAGCCCCAGCATTTT
CASSLGQTNQPQHF
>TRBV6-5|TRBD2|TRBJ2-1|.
TGTGCCAGCAGCCAGGGACTAGAATTTACCCATGAGCAGTTCTTC
CASSQGLEFTHEQFF
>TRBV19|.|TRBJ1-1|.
TGTGCCAGTACCAAGGGGAGGAGGACTGAAGCTTTCTTT
CASTKGRRTEAFF
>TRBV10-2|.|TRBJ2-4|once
TGCGCCAGCAGTGAGGCCTTCGGAGGCATTCAGTACTTC
CASSEAFGGIQYF
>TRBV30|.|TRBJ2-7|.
TGTGCCTGGAGTGTTTCTCGGGGAGCTTACGAGCAGTACTTC
CAWSVSRGAYEQYF
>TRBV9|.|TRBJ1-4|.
TGTGCCAGCGGCGCCAATACAAAGGGAGGCGAAAAACTGTTTTTT
CASGANTKGGEKLFF
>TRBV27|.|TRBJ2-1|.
TGTGCCAGCAGTCGCGGCGTTTCCTACAATGAGCAGTTCTTC
CASSRGVSYNEQFF
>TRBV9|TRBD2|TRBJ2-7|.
TGTGCCAGCAGCGTAGGGGAGGGAGCCTACGAGCAGTACTTC
CASSVGEGAYEQYF
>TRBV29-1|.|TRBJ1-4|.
TGCAGCGGGGGGGACTTCTTAGATGAAAAACTGTTTTTT
CSGGDFLDEKLFF